This is a list of T cell receptor beta chains from one sample in a study of brain T cells in children with intractable seizures. Sequencing used immunoSEQ multiplex PCR; TCRdb keeps in-frame clones, though not all of them. The sample has about 340,000 clones, about 93% seen once. The specimen comprised peripheral blood, sampled about 5 months after surgery. The source is a boy in the first two years of life with tuberous sclerosis and intractable seizures. Both conserved end residues are part of each CDR3. A D gene is named only where the DNA matches it firmly. Clone size is stated in some rows and not others, as once, few, many or a class when expanded.

D gene	clone size	V gene	J gene	CDR3 DNA	CDR3 protein
NA	NA	TRBV12-3/TRBV12-4	TRBJ1-1	TGTGCCAGCAGTTTTTTACAGGAAGCTTTCTTT	CASSFLQEAFF
NA	NA	TRBV3-1/TRBV3-2	TRBJ1-1	TGTGCCAGCAGCCAAGTCCCAGGAGACACTGAAGCTTTCTTT	CASSQVPGDTEAFF
NA	NA	TRBV6-2/TRBV6-3	TRBJ1-1	TGTGCCAGCAGTTACTGGACACTTAACACTGAAGCTTTCTTT	CASSYWTLNTEAFF
NA	NA	TRBV25-1	TRBJ1-2	TGTGCCAGCAGCACAGGGACTTATGGCTACACCTTC	CASSTGTYGYTF
NA	NA	TRBV30	TRBJ1-1	TGTGCCTGGAGGAACACTGAAGCTTTCTTT	CAWRNTEAFF
TRBD1	NA	TRBV6-4	TRBJ2-7	TGTGCCAGCAGGGGGGACAGGACCACCTACGAGCAGTACTTC	CASRGDRTTYEQYF
TRBD2	NA	TRBV5-1	TRBJ2-2	TGCGCCAGCAGCTTGTGGTCTAGCGGGACGGAAACCGGGGAGCTGTTTTTT	CASSLWSSGTETGELFF
NA	NA	TRBV14	TRBJ2-4	TGTGCCAGCAGCCCAATGGGAGCCAAAAACATTCAGTACTTC	CASSPMGAKNIQYF
NA	NA	TRBV7-9	TRBJ2-1	TGTGCCAGCAGCTTAAGTACTAGCAGATACTCCTACAATGAGCAGTTCTTC	CASSLSTSRYSYNEQFF
TRBD1	NA	TRBV11-2	TRBJ1-4	TGTGCCAGCAGCCAGAACAGGGGTACTAATGAAAAACTGTTTTTT	CASSQNRGTNEKLFF
NA	NA	TRBV9	TRBJ1-4	TGTGCCAGCAGCGCCGGGCAGGCTTTTGAAAAACTGTTTTTT	CASSAGQAFEKLFF
NA	NA	TRBV5-4	TRBJ2-3	TGTGCCAGCAGCCCTGTAGGAGATACGCAGTATTTT	CASSPVGDTQYF
TRBD2	NA	TRBV30	TRBJ2-5	TGTGCCTGGAGTGTAGCTAGCGGGGGAGAGACCCAGTACTTC	CAWSVASGGETQYF
TRBD2	NA	TRBV6-4	TRBJ2-1	TGTGCCAGCCGGAAACTAGCGGGGGGGCTCCATGAGCAGTTCTTC	CASRKLAGGLHEQFF
NA	once	TRBV7-9	TRBJ1-4	TGTGCCAGCAGCTTCCCGGGACTAGAAAAACTGTTTTTT	CASSFPGLEKLFF
NA	NA	TRBV5-1	TRBJ2-3	TGCGCCAGCAGGGAGGGATTTGACACAGATACGCAGTATTTT	CASREGFDTDTQYF
TRBD2	NA	TRBV6-5	TRBJ2-7	TGTGCCAGCAGTTACCTAGCGGGGGGGGCATCTCTCGAGCAGTACTTC	CASSYLAGGASLEQYF
NA	NA	TRBV5-1	TRBJ1-2	TGCGCCAGCAGCCGGGGGCTGTCCAACTATGGCTACACCTTC	CASSRGLSNYGYTF
TRBD1	NA	TRBV4-2	TRBJ1-1	TGTGCCAGCAGCCAATTGGGACAGGGCGGATCTGAAGCTTTCTTT	CASSQLGQGGSEAFF
TRBD1	NA	TRBV24-1	TRBJ2-1	TGTGCCACCAGTGAGTCAGGGGGCGGATACAATGAGCAGTTCTTC	CATSESGGGYNEQFF
NA	NA	TRBV6-5	TRBJ1-2	TGTGCCAGCAGTTACGCTCAGGGGACCTATGGCTACACCTTC	CASSYAQGTYGYTF
NA	once	TRBV4-1	TRBJ1-4	TGCGCCAGCAGCCAAGCTTGGGCCACTAGGGGCAATGAAAAACTGTTTTTT	CASSQAWATRGNEKLFF
NA	NA	TRBV6-5	TRBJ1-5	TGTGCCAGCCGCAGGGGTAAGGATCAGCCCCAGCATTTT	CASRRGKDQPQHF
NA	NA	TRBV5-1	TRBJ1-1	TGCGCCAGCAGCTTGTTATTGGAAAACACTGAAGCTTTCTTT	CASSLLLENTEAFF
NA	NA	TRBV7-6	TRBJ2-7	TGTGCCAGCAGCCCCAGCGGCTCCTACGAGCAGTACTTC	CASSPSGSYEQYF
NA	NA	TRBV14	TRBJ2-5	TGTGCCAGCAGCCAAGATATGGGGGATCAAGAGACCCAGTACTTC	CASSQDMGDQETQYF